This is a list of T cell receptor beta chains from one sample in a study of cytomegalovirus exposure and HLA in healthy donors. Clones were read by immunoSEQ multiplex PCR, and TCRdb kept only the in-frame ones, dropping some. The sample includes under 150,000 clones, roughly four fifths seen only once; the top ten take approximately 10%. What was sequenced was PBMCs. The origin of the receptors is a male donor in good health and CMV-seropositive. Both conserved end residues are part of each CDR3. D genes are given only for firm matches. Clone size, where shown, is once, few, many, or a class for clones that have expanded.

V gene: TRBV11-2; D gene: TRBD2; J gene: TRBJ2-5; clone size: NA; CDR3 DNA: TGTGCCAGCAGCTTCGCGAGTGGGGGGGGAGAGACCCAGTACTTC; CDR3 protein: CASSFASGGGETQYF
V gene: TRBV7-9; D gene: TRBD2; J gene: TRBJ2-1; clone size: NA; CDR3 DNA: TGTGCCAGCAGCTTAGCGATGGGACTAGCGGTCGATGAGCAGTTCTTC; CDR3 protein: CASSLAMGLAVDEQFF
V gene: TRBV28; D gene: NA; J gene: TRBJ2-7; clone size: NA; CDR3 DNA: TGTGCCAGCACTCTACAGGGCAGTAAATACGAGCAGTACTTC; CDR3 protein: CASTLQGSKYEQYF
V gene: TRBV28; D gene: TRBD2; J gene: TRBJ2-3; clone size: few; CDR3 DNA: TGTGCCAGCAGTCGACGCGGGAGAGAGACAGATACGCAGTATTTT; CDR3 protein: CASSRRGRETDTQYF
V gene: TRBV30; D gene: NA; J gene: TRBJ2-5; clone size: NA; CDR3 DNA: NA; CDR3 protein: CAWETSGSFLETQYF
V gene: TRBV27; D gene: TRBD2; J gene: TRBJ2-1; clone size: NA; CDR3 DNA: TGTGCCAGCAGTTTACCCCTGGGACTAGCGGGAGACGGTGAGCAGTTCTTC; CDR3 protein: CASSLPLGLAGDGEQFF
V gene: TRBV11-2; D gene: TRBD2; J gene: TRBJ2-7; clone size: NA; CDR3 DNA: TGTGCCAGCAGCCGGGGATTAGCGGGACCCTACGAGCAGTACTTC; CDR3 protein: CASSRGLAGPYEQYF
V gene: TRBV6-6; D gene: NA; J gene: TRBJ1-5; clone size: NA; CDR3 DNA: TGTGCCAGCAGTACCTGGGGGGGCGATCAGCCCCAGCATTTT; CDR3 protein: CASSTWGGDQPQHF
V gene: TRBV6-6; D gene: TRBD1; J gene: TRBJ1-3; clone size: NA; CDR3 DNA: TGTGCCAGCAGTCACACAGGGGCTGGAAACACCATATATTTT; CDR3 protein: CASSHTGAGNTIYF
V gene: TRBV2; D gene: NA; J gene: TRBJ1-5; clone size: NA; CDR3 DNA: TGTGCCAGCAGTGATCCCGGGGTTCGGAGCAATCAGCCCCAGCATTTT; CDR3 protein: CASSDPGVRSNQPQHF